This entry lists 8 T cell receptor beta chains sequenced from one sample in a study of shared clonotypes between healthy human individuals. Some clones are missing from TCRdb's copy, which holds only in-frame ones; the method was immunoSEQ multiplex PCR. The data hold 190,000 or so clones, with 66% observed a single time. The sequencing sample was made of memory CD4+ T cells sorted from blood. Subset reported: CD45RA-negative fraction. These receptors were obtained from a young man in good health.

V is TRBV7-2 and J is TRBJ2-7; the match to TRBD2 covers 7 bases. The CDR3 length is 14 residues. V lost 0 bases, J lost 2 bases, and 1 base stayed unmatched. Looked up from germline, CDR1 is SGHTA and CDR2 is FQGNSA. CDR3 protein: CASSLAGGPYEQYF. The CDR3, as DNA: TGTGCCAGCAGCTTAGCGGGAGGGCCCTACGAGCAGTACTTC.

The rearrangement joins TRBV28 to TRBJ2-3, with 7 bases matching TRBD2. V shed 7 bases, J shed 5 bases, and the junction held 12 bases outside the gene matches. Germline CDR1 is MDHEN and CDR2 is SYDVKM. The CDR3 is 15 amino acids. CDR3: CASIPSGKPEDTQYF. The DNA for the CDR3 is TGTGCCAGCATCCCTAGCGGAAAGCCAGAAGATACGCAGTATTTT.

Details on this clone: A much larger clone sits a single nucleotide away, making a read error possible. The J gene is TRBJ2-7, the V gene TRBV28; D gene uncertain. Germline CDR1 and CDR2: MDHEN and SYDVKM. The CDR3 is 11 amino acids. Trimming left V 3 bases short and J 2 bases short, with 2 bases between. CDR3 residues: CASSFAYEQYF. The CDR3 DNA reads as TGTGCCAGCAGTTTCGCCTACGAGCAGTACTTC.

Ten or more counts support this clone. The chain links TRBV18 to TRBJ1-2; 7 bases agree with TRBD1. The CDR3 is 12 amino acids. V lost 3 bases, J lost 8 bases, and 3 bases stayed unmatched. From germline, CDR1 is KGHSH and CDR2 LQKENI. Here the CDR3 reads CASSPGQTGYTF. CDR3 nucleotide sequence: TGTGCCAGCTCACCGGGACAGACGGGCTACACCTTC.

Comment on this clone: Germline and junction disagree at one end, which may indicate a read error. This chain links TRBV7-7 with TRBJ2-7; 9 positions match TRBD2. Per germline, CDR1 SSHAT and CDR2 FNYEAQ (reference sequence). The CDR3 contains 14 residues. CDR3 amino acids: CASSLDRLADEQYF. The CDR3 nucleotides are TGTGCTAGCAGCTTAGACCGACTAGCGGACGAGCAGTACTTC.

V and J are TRBV29-1 and TRBJ2-1; unclear D gene. The CDR3 sequence is 11 residues long. Germline V gives CDR1 SQVTM, CDR2 ANQGSEA. V shed 5 bases and J shed 8 bases, with 10 bases lying between them. CDR3 DNA sequence: TGCAGCGTTTCTAGTTCTTATGAGCAGTTCTTC. Translation gives CSVSSSYEQFF.

This clone was recorded a few times. The chain has TRBV5-1 and TRBJ2-1; 7 bases line up with TRBD2. Trimming removed 3 bases from V and 2 bases from J; junction bases left unmatched: 11. The CDR3 contains 17 residues. CDR1 SGHRS and CDR2 YFSETQ come from the germline V gene. CDR3 region: CASSSKAGTTAYNEQFF. The DNA of the CDR3 is TGCGCCAGCAGCTCGAAAGCAGGGACTACAGCCTACAATGAGCAGTTCTTC.

The chain uses TRBV7-6 and TRBJ2-1; D remains unclear. This CDR3 spans 12 amino acids. V lost 5 bases to trimming and J lost 9 bases, with 11 bases between them. CDR1 and CDR2 (germline): SGHVS, FNYEAQ. CDR3 sequence: CASSPYESEQFF. In nucleotides, the CDR3 is TGTGCCAGCAGCCCGTACGAGAGTGAGCAGTTCTTC.